This TCR beta chain originates from a study of T cell responses to AZD1222 COVID-19 vaccine. Study outcomes and limitations: Across the whole spike, CD4 TCRs peaked at regions 160-218 and 743-854. The peak T cell response came first, and repertoires were sampled only after it. Per reports, nearly half of all spike-specific TCRs target regions that are unmutated in variants.

The method was immunoSEQ multiplex PCR; TCRdb's version includes in-frame clones alone and lacks a portion of them. Among roughly 150,000 clones listed, more than 85% were seen once. In germline, CDR1 is SGHVS, CDR2 FQNEAQ. Trimming removed 8 bases from V and 0 bases from J, with 20 bases in between. The CDR3 sequence is 18 residues long. Second-dose intervals near 4 or 12 weeks were combined. Remarks on this clone: The antigen remains unidentified.

The sequenced sample was peripheral blood, obtained 28 days after the second AZD1222 dose. The origin of this receptor is an adult who received the AZD1222 COVID-19 vaccine. This sequence joins TRBV7-8 and TRBJ2-6; no reliable D call. CDR3 nucleotide sequence: TGTGCCAGCCTTCTCCTTTCTAACCGGCACTCTGGGGCCAACGTCCTGACTTTC. Amino acids: CASLLLSNRHSGANVLTF.